The following is a T cell receptor beta chain sequence with its context. Germline lookup yields CDR1 SGHVS and CDR2 FNYEAQ. With 3 bases removed from V and 3 bases from J, the gap between germline ends came to 12 bases. This CDR3 comprises 14 residues. Produced via immunoSEQ multiplex PCR; TCRdb's table is partial and in-frame only. There are around 54,000 clones in the sample; approximately 95% occur only once, and 0.39% lies in the top ten. This sample was included in a study of technical replicates of blood from several donors. This TCR derives from a human donor in good health. Specimen: T cells isolated from PBMCs. This sequence joins TRBV7-6 and TRBJ2-7; a weak D match, TRBD1 (6 bases). CDR3 in amino acids: CASSFRDKFYEQYF. The CDR3 nucleotides read TGTGCCAGCAGCTTCCGGGACAAGTTCTACGAGCAGTACTTC.